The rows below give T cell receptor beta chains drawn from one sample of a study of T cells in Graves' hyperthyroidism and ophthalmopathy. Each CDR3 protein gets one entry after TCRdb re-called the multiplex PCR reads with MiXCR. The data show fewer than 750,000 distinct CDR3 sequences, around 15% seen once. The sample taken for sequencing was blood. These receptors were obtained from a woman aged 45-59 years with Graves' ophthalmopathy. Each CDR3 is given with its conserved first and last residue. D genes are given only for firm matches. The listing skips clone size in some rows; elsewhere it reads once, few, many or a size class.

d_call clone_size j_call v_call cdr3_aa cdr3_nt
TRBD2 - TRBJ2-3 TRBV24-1 CATSDLPGASGSRNTQYF TGTGCCACCAGTGATTTGCCTGGAGCTAGCGGGAGTAGAAATACGCAGTATTTT
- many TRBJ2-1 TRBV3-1 CASSQEAYNEQFF TGTGCCAGCAGCCAAGAGGCATACAATGAGCAGTTCTTC
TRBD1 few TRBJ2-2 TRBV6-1 CASRRQGRAGELFF TGTGCCAGCCGCCGACAGGGCAGGGCCGGGGAGCTGTTTTTT
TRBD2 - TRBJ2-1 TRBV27 CASSTRLAGGLHRNEQFF TGTGCCAGCAGTACGCGACTAGCGGGAGGCTTACATCGGAATGAGCAGTTCTTC
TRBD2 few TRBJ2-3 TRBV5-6 CASSLVGTSLPDTQYF TGTGCCAGCAGCTTGGTCGGGACTAGCCTTCCAGATACGCAGTATTTT
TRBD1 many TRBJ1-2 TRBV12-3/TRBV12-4 CASRNTGDVNYGYTF TGTGCCAGCAGAAACACAGGGGATGTGAACTATGGCTACACCTTC
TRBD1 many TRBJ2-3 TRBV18 CASSPRQGEIFGTDTQYF TGTGCCAGCTCACCTCGACAGGGGGAGATTTTCGGCACAGATACGCAGTATTTT
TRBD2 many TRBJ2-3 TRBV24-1 CATSEGLAALTDTQYF TGTGCCACCAGTGAGGGACTAGCGGCCCTCACAGATACGCAGTATTTT
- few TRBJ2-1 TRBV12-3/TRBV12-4 CASTPERPIYNEQFF TGTGCCAGCACCCCGGAACGACCGATTTACAATGAGCAGTTCTTC
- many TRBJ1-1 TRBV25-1 CASSNGQFRDTEAFF TGTGCCAGCAGTAACGGACAGTTCAGGGACACTGAAGCTTTCTTT
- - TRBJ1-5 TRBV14 CASSQGGREQPQHF TGTGCCAGCAGCCAAGGGGGCAGGGAACAGCCCCAGCATTTT
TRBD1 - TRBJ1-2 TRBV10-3 CAIGGSGTVYGYTF TGTGCCATCGGTGGGTCCGGGACAGTCTATGGCTACACCTTC
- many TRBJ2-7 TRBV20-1 CSARPSVSREQYF TGCAGTGCTAGACCCAGTGTATCTAGGGAGCAGTACTTC
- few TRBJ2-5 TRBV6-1 CASSADATGYF TGTGCCAGCAGTGCGGACGCGACGGGATACTTC
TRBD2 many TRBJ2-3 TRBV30 CACRTSGITDTQYF TGTGCCTGTAGGACTAGCGGGATCACAGATACGCAGTATTTT
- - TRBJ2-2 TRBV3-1 CASSQESGLNTGELFF TGTGCCAGCAGCCAAGAATCCGGTTTGAACACCGGGGAGCTGTTTTTT
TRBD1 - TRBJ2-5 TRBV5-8 CASSQDRIDQETQYF TGTGCCAGCAGCCAGGACAGGATCGACCAAGAGACCCAGTACTTC
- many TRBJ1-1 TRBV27 CASSQGPDRPNTEAFF TGTGCCAGCAGTCAAGGCCCGGACAGACCGAACACTGAAGCTTTCTTT
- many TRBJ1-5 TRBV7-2 CASSPTASNQPQHF TGTGCCAGCAGCCCCACCGCTAGCAATCAGCCCCAGCATTTT
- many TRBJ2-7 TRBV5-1 CASSLDRETYEQYF TGCGCCAGCAGCTTGGACAGGGAAACCTACGAGCAGTACTTC
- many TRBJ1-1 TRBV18 CASHRVGTEAFF TGTGCCAGCCACAGGGTAGGCACTGAAGCTTTCTTT
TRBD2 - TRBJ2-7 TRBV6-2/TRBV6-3 CASSGLTSGSYEQYF TGTGCCAGCAGTGGCCTTACTAGCGGGAGTTACGAGCAGTACTTC
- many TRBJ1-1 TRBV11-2 CASSRPITRNTEAFF TGTGCCAGCAGCCGACCTATCACACGGAACACTGAAGCTTTCTTT
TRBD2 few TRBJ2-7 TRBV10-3 CAISGSGLAANYEQYF TGTGCCATCAGTGGCTCGGGACTAGCGGCTAACTACGAGCAGTACTTC
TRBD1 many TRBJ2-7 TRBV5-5 CASSPTSRQGAGSRFYEQYF TGTGCCAGCAGCCCGACTTCAAGACAGGGGGCAGGGTCTCGATTCTACGAGCAGTACTTC
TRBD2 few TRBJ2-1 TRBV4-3 CASSRGRATSNEQFF TGCGCCAGCAGCCGCGGGAGGGCCACGAGCAATGAGCAGTTCTTC
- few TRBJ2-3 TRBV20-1 CSAGEGPTDTQYF TGCAGTGCGGGTGAGGGGCCGACAGATACGCAGTATTTT
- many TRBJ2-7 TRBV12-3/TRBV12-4 CASSLSTRPYEQYF TGTGCCAGCAGTTTGTCGACGCGACCGTACGAGCAGTACTTC
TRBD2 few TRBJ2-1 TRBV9 CASSVSSGSTGGASYNEQFF TGTGCCAGCAGCGTATCTAGCGGGAGCACAGGGGGAGCCTCCTACAATGAGCAGTTCTTC
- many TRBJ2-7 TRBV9 CASSVAPTDDEQYF TGTGCCAGCAGCGTAGCCCCCACTGACGACGAGCAGTACTTC
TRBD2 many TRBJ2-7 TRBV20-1 CSARRLADYEQYF TGCAGTGCTAGAAGGCTAGCGGACTACGAGCAGTACTTC
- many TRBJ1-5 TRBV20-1 CSARDSGNQPQHF TGCAGTGCTAGAGATAGTGGGAATCAGCCCCAGCATTTT
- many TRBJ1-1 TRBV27 CASRSPNLMNTEAFF TGTGCCAGCAGGTCACCTAACCTCATGAACACTGAAGCTTTCTTT
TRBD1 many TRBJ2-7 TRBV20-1 CSASVDRGHEQYF TGCAGTGCTAGTGTGGACAGGGGGCACGAGCAGTACTTC
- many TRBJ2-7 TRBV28 CASTSTGAQAYEQYF TGTGCCAGCACCTCAACCGGGGCACAGGCCTACGAGCAGTACTTC
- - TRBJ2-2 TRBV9 CASSDGGNTGELFF TGTGCCAGCAGCGACGGGGGTAACACCGGGGAGCTGTTTTTT
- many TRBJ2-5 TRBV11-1 CASSLSGQTQYF TGTGCCAGCAGCTTATCCGGTCAGACCCAGTACTTC
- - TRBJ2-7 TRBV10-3 CAIRKSGTALSYEQYF TGTGCCATCAGGAAATCCGGGACCGCTCTCTCCTACGAGCAGTACTTC
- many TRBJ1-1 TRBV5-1 CASSSLHGGNTEAFF TGCGCCAGCAGCTCTCTACACGGGGGGAACACTGAAGCTTTCTTT
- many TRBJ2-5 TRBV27 CASSLSRLGAQYF TGTGCCAGCAGTTTATCGCGACTTGGGGCCCAGTACTTC
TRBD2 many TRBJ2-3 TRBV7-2 CASSPREGADTQYF TGTGCCAGCAGCCCCCGGGAGGGCGCAGATACGCAGTATTTT
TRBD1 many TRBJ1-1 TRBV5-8 CASSYYRGRLSEAFF TGTGCCAGCAGCTATTACAGGGGAAGATTATCTGAAGCTTTCTTT
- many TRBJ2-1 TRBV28 CASTGYSYNEQFF TGTGCCAGCACCGGCTATTCCTACAATGAGCAGTTCTTC
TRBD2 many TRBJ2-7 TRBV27 CASRGGIPYEQYF TGTGCCAGCAGGGGGGGGATACCTTACGAGCAGTACTTC
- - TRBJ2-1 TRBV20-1 CSARDRGSFSYNEQFF TGCAGTGCTAGAGATCGCGGTAGTTTCTCCTACAATGAGCAGTTCTTC
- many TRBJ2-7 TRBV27 CASSIGDNSYEQYF TGTGCCAGCAGTATAGGTGACAACTCCTACGAGCAGTACTTC
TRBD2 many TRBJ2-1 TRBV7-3 CASSLGGLAGGPGNEQFF TGTGCCAGCAGCTTAGGAGGGCTAGCGGGAGGGCCAGGCAATGAGCAGTTCTTC
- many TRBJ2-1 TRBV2 CATPLRSPYNEQFF TGTGCCACCCCACTCCGTAGCCCATACAATGAGCAGTTCTTC
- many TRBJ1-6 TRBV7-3 CASSLRSMGNSPLHF TGTGCCAGCAGCTTAAGATCGATGGGTAATTCACCCCTCCACTTT
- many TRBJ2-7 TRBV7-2 CASSLRQLSYEQYF TGTGCCAGCAGCTTACGACAGCTTTCCTACGAGCAGTACTTC
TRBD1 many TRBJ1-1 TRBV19 CASSRTGGASNTEAFF TGTGCCAGTAGTAGGACAGGGGGCGCCTCGAACACTGAAGCTTTCTTT
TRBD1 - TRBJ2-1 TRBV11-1 CASTNPGTGVNEQFF TGTGCCAGCACCAACCCCGGGACAGGGGTCAATGAGCAGTTCTTC
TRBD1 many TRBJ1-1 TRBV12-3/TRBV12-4 CASSLGRGRTAEAFF TGTGCCAGCAGTTTAGGCAGGGGGAGGACGGCTGAAGCTTTCTTT